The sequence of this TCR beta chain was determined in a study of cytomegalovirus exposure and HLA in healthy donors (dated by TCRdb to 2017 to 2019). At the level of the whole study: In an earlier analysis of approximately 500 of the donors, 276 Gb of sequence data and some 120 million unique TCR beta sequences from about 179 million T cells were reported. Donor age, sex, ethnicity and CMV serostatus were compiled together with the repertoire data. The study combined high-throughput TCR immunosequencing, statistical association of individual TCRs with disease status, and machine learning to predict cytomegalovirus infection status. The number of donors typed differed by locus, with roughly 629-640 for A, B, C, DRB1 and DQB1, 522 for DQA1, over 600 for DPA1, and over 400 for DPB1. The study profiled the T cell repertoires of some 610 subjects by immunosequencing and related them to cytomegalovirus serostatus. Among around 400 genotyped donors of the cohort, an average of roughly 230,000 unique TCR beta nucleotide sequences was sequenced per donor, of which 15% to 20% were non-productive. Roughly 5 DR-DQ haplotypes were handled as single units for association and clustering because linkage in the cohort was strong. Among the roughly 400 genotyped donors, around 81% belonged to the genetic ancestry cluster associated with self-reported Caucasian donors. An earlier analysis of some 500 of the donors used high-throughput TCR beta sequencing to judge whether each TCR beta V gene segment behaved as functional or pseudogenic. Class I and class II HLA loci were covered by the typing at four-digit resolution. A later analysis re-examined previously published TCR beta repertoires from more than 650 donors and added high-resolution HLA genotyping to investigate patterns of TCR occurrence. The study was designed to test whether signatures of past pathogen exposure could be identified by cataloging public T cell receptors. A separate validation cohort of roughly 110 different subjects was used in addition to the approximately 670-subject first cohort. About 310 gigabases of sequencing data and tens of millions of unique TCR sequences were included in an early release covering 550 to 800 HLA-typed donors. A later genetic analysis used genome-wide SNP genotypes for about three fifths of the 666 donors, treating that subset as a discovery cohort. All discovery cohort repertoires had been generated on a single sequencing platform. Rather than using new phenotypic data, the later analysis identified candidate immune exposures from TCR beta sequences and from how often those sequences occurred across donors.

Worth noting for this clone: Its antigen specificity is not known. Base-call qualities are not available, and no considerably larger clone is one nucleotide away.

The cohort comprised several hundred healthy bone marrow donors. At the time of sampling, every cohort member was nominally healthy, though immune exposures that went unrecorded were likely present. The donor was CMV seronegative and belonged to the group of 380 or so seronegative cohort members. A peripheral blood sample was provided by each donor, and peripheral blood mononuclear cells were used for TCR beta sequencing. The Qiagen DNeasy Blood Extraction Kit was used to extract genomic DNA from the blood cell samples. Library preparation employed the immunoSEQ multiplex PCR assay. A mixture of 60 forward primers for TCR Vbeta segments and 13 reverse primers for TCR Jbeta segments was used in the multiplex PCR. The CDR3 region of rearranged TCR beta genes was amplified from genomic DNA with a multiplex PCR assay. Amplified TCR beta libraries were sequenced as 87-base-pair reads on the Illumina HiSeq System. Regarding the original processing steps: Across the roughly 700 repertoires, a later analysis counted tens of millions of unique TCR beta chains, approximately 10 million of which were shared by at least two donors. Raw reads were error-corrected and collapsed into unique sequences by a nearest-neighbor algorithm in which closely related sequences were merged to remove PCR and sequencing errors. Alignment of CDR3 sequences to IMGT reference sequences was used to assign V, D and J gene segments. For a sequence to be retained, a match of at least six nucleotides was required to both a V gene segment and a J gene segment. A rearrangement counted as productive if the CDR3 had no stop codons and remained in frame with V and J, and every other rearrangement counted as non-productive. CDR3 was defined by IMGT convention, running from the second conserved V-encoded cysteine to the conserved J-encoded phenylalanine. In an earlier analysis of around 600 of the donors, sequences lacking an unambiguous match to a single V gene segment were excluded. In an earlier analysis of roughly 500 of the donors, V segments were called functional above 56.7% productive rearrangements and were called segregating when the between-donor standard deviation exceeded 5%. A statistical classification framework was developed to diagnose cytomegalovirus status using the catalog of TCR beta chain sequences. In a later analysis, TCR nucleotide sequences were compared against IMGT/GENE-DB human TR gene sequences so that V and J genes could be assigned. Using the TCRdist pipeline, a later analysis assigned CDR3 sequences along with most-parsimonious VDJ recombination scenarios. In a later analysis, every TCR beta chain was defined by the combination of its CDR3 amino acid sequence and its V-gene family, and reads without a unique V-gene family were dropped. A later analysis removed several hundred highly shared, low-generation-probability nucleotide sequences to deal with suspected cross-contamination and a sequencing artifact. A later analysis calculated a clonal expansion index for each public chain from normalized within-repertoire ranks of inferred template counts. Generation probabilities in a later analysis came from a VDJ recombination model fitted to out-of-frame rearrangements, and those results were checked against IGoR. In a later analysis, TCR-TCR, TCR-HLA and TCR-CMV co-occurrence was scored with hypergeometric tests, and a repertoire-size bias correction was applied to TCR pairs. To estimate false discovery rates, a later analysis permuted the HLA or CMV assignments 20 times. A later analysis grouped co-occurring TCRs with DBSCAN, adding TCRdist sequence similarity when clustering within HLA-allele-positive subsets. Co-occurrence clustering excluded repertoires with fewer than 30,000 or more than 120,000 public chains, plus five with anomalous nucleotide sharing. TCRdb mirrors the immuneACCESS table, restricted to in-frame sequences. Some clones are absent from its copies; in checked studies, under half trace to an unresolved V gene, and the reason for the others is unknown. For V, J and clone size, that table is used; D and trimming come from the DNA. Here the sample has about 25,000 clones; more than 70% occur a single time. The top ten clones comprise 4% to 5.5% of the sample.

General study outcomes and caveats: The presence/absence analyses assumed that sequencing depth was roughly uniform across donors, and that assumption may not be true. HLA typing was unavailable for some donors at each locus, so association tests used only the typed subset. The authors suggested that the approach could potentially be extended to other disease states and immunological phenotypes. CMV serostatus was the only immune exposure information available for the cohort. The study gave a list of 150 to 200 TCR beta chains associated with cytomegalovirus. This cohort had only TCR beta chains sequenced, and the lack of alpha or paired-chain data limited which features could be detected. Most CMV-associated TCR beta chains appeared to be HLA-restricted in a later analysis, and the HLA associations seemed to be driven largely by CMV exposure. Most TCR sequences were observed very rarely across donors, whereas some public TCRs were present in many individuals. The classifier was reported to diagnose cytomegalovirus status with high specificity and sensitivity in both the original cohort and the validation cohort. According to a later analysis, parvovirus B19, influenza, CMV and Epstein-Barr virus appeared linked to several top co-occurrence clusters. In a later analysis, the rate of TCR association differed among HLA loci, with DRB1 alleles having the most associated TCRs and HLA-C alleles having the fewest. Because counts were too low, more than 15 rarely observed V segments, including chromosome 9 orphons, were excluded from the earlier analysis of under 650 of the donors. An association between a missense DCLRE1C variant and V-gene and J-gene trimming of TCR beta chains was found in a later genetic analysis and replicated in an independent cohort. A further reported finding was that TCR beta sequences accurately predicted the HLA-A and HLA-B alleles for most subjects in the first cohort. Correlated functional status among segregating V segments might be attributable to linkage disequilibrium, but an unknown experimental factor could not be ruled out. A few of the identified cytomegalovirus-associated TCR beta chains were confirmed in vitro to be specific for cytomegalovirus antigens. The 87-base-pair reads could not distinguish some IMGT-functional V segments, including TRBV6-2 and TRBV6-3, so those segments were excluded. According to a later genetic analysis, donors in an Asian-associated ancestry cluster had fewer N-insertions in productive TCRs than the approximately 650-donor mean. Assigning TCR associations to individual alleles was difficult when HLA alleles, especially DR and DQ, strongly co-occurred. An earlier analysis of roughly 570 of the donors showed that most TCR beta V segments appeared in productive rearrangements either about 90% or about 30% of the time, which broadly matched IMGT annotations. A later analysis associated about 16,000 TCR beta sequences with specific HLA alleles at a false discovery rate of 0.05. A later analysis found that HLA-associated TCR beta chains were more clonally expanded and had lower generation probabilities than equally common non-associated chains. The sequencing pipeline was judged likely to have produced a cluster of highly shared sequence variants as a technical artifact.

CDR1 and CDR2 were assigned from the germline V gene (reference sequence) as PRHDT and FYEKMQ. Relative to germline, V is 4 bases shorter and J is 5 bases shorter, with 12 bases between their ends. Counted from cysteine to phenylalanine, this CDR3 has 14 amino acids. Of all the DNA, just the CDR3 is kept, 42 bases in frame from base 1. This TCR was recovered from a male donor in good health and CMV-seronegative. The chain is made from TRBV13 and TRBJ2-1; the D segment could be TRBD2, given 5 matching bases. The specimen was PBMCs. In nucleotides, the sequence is TGTGCCAGCAGCTCCGAGAGGGTAGACAATGAGCAGTTCTTC. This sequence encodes CASSSERVDNEQFF.